This T cell receptor (beta chain) stems from a study of human versus mouse CDR3 diversity and MHC coevolution. Trimming stripped 1 base from V and 10 bases from J, with 13 bases between. The CDR3 is 13 residues long. Germline V CDR1 and CDR2: LNHNV, YYDKDF (reference sequence). Using immunoSEQ multiplex PCR, the repertoire was profiled, and TCRdb retains in-frame clones only, with some absent. The data show about 83,000 clones, roughly 92% seen once. As regards this clone: At the DNA level, this CDR3 is encoded by other sequences in the same sample as well.

This TCR was recovered from a person between 25 and 70 years old in good health. The sample taken for sequencing was naive CD4+ T cells from blood. The subset: CD45RO-negative CD62L-positive naive CD4 T cells. V and J are TRBV15 and TRBJ1-1; perhaps TRBD1 as D (6 bases). The CDR3 sequence: CATSRGGGERAFF. Here the CDR3 DNA reads TGTGCCACCAGCAGAGGAGGGGGAGAACGAGCTTTCTTT. The variable domain in full, completed from reference TRBV15 and TRBJ1-1, reads DAMVIQNPRYQVTQFGKPVTLSCSQTLNHNVMYWYQQKSSQAPKLLFHYYDKDFNNEADTPDNFQSRRPNTSFCFLDIRSPGLGDTAMYLCATSRGGGERAFFGQGTRLTVV.